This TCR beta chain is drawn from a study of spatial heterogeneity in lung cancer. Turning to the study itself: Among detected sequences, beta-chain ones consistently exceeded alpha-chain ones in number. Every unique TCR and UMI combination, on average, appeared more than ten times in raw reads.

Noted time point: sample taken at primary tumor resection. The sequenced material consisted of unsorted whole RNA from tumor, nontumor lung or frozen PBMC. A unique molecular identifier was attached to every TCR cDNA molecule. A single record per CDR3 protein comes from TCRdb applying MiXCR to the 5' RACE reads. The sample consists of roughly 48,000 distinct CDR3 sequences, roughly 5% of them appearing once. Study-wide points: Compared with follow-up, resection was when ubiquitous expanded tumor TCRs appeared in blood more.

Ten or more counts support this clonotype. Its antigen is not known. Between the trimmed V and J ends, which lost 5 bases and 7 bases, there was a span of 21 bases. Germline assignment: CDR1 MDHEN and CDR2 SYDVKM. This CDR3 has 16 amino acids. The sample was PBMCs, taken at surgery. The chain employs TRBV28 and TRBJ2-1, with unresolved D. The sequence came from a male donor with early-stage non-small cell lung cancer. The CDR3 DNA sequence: TGTGCCAGCAGTCCCCGCCCGACTCGTTTAGAAAATGAGCAGTTCTTC. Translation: CASSPRPTRLENEQFF.